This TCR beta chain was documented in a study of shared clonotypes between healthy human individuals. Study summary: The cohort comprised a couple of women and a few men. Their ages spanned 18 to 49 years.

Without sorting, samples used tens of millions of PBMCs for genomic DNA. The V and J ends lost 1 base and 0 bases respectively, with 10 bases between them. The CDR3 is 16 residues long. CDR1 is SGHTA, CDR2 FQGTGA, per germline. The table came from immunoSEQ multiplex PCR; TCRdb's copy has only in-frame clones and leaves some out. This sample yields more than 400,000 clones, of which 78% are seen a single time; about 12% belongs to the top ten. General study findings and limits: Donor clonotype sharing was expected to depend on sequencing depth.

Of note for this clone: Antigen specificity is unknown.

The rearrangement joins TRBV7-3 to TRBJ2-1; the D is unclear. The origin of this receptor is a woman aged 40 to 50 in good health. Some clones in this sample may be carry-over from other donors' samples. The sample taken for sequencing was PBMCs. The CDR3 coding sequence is TGTGCCAGCAGCTTAAAGGCGTCTAGCTCCTACAATGAGCAGTTCTTC. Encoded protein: CASSLKASSSYNEQFF.